One sample yielded the 14 T cell receptor beta chains listed below, sequenced in a study of T cell changes during pregnancy in multiple sclerosis. Repertoires were generated with immunoSEQ multiplex PCR, while TCRdb's copy carries only in-frame clones and drops some. The sample consists of about 59,000 clones, less than 95% of them appearing once. The sample here was CD8+ T cells from peripheral blood mononuclear cells, taken after pregnancy. These receptors were taken from a female donor with multiple sclerosis, enrolled in a pregnancy study.

This sequence joins TRBV4-1 and TRBJ1-1; a weak D match, TRBD1 (5 bases). Per germline, CDR1 MGHRA and CDR2 YSYEKL. V lost 0 bases to trimming and J lost 2 bases, with 13 bases between them. The CDR3 runs to 16 residues. Here the CDR3 reads CASSQDPGGYNTEAFF. The CDR3 DNA reads as TGCGCCAGCAGCCAAGATCCGGGGGGTTATAACACTGAAGCTTTCTTT.

The genes are TRBV7-6 and TRBJ2-5; TRBD2 agrees at 7 bases. With 5 bases clipped from V and 4 bases from J, the junction kept 7 bases outside the gene matches. The CDR3 has 14 residues. CDR1 SGHVS and CDR2 FNYEAQ come from the germline V gene. For the CDR3, the DNA is TGTGCCAGCAGCACGCGGGAGATGGGAGAGACCCAGTACTTC. It is translated as CASSTREMGETQYF.

The chain links TRBV28 to TRBJ2-7, with D possibly matching TRBD1 (5 bases). This CDR3 comprises 15 residues. Germline V gene sequence: CDR1 MDHEN, CDR2 SYDVKM. V lost 5 bases and J lost 0, with 14 bases in between. This CDR3 reads CASSPPLDNSYEQYF. CDR3 nucleotides: TGTGCCAGCAGTCCTCCCCTGGACAACTCCTACGAGCAGTACTTC.

The rearrangement joins TRBV19 to TRBJ2-7, with TRBD1 matching over 10 bases. Germline CDR1 is LNHDA and CDR2 is SQIVND (reference sequence). The CDR3 loop spans 15 amino acids. With 3 bases clipped from V and 0 bases from J, the junction kept 2 bases outside the gene matches. CDR3 sequence reads: CASSMGQGRSYEQYF. CDR3 DNA: TGTGCCAGTAGTATGGGACAGGGGCGCTCCTACGAGCAGTACTTC.

This clone was observed once. The rearrangement joins TRBV4-1 to TRBJ1-3, with unresolved D. V lost 3 bases and J lost 7, with 13 bases in between. This CDR3 comprises 14 residues. The germline V gene encodes CDR1 MGHRA and CDR2 YSYEKL. CDR3 in DNA: TGCGCCAGCAGCCAGTCCCCCGGAGCGAACACCATATATTTT. Residues: CASSQSPGANTIYF.

This sequence joins TRBV6-1 and TRBJ1-5, with 9 bases matching TRBD1. With 6 bases clipped from V and 2 bases from J, the junction kept 5 bases outside the gene matches. This CDR3 is 15 amino acids long. CDR1 is MNHNS, CDR2 SASEGT, per germline. CDR3 sequence (DNA): TGTGCCAGCAGGACAGGGGGGCAGGGCAATCAGCCCCAGCATTTT. It encodes CASRTGGQGNQPQHF.

This sequence joins TRBV7-9 and TRBJ2-7; 11 bases match TRBD2. This CDR3 region has 17 residues. J was trimmed by 4 bases and V by 5 bases; bases with no gene match: 13. Germline CDR1 reads SEHNR; CDR2 reads FQNEAQ (reference sequence). This CDR3 reads CASSARVGASGRYEQYF. The CDR3 bases are TGTGCCAGCAGCGCCCGGGTAGGGGCTAGCGGGAGGTACGAGCAGTACTTC.

J is TRBJ2-1 and V is TRBV4-1, with 7 bases that match TRBD2. CDR3 length: 16 residues. V lost 1 base to trimming and J lost 9 bases; unmatched junction nucleotides: 12. Germline V gene lookup returns CDR1 MGHRA and CDR2 YSYEKL. CDR3 bases: TGCGCCAGCAGCCAAGCCCCGGGGAGCGGGAACGGTGAGCAGTTCTTC. Translation gives CASSQAPGSGNGEQFF.

This clone was detected only once. The gene calls are TRBV28 and TRBJ2-3; tentatively, D is TRBD1 (5 bases). Germline values: CDR1 MDHEN, CDR2 SYDVKM. The CDR3 length is 14 residues. Trimming removed 3 bases from V and 5 bases from J, with 12 bases in between. The CDR3 sequence is CASSFPQGVDTQYF. CDR3 sequence (DNA): TGTGCCAGCAGTTTCCCCCAGGGCGTAGATACGCAGTATTTT.

The chain joins TRBV7-7 to TRBJ2-3; the D is unclear. V lost 5 bases to trimming and J lost 6 bases, with 21 bases between them. The germline CDR1 and CDR2 sequences are SSHAT and FNYEAQ (reference sequence). This CDR3 is 16 amino acids long. The CDR3 sequence: CASSPNVARPADTQYF. The CDR3 DNA reads as TGTGCCAGCAGCCCTAATGTGGCCAGGCCGGCCGATACGCAGTATTTT.

The rearrangement links TRBV9 to TRBJ2-2, with D unclear. V was cut by 2 bases and J by 5 bases, with 7 bases left in between. Germline lookup yields CDR1 SGDLS and CDR2 YYNGEE. This CDR3 is 13 amino acids long. CDR3: CASSVQETGELFF. For the CDR3, the DNA is TGTGCCAGCAGCGTCCAGGAAACCGGGGAGCTGTTTTTT.

The chain is built from TRBV4-1 and TRBJ2-5; 7 bases align to TRBD2. This CDR3 is built from 17 residues. The ends lost 0 bases at V and 6 bases at J; junction bases unmatched: 13. Germline V gives CDR1 MGHRA, CDR2 YSYEKL. The CDR3 sequence: CASSQDAAGLGEKTQYF. In nucleotides, the CDR3 is TGCGCCAGCAGCCAAGACGCAGCGGGGCTCGGGGAGAAGACCCAGTACTTC.

V and J are TRBV7-9 and TRBJ1-1; D perhaps matches TRBD1 (6 bases). CDR1 and CDR2 (germline): SEHNR, FQNEAQ (reference sequence). The CDR3 is 15 residues long. Trimming took 8 bases from V and 3 from J, leaving 19 bases between them. The CDR3 here is CASRSSGAEDTEAFF. The DNA of the CDR3 is TGTGCCAGCCGTTCCTCAGGGGCGGAGGACACTGAAGCTTTCTTT.

The rearrangement joins TRBV4-1 to TRBJ2-2; a possible D gene is TRBD1 (6 bases). The CDR3 has 16 amino acids. CDR1 and CDR2 from the germline V gene are MGHRA and YSYEKL. Trimming removed 1 base at V and 2 bases at J, with 11 bases between. CDR3: CASSQGNRVNTGELFF. In DNA, the CDR3 is TGCGCCAGCAGCCAAGGGAACAGGGTAAACACCGGGGAGCTGTTTTTT.